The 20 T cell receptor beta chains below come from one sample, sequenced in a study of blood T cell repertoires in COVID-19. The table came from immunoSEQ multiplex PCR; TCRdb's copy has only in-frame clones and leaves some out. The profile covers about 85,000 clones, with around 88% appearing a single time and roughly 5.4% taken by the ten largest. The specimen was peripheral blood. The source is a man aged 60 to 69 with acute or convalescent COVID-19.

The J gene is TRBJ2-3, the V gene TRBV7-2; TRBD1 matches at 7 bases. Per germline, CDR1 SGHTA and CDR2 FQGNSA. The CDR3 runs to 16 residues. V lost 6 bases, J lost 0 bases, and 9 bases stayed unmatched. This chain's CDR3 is CASSSQGVGSTDTQYF. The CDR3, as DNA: TGTGCCAGCAGTTCTCAGGGGGTGGGTAGCACAGATACGCAGTATTTT.

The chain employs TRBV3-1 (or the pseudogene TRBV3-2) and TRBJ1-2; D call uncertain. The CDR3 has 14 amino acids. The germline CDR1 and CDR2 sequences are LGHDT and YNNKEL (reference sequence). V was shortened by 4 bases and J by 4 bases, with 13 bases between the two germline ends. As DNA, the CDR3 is TGTGCCAGCAGCCCCAGTTATGCGGGCTATGGCTACACCTTC. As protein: CASSPSYAGYGYTF.

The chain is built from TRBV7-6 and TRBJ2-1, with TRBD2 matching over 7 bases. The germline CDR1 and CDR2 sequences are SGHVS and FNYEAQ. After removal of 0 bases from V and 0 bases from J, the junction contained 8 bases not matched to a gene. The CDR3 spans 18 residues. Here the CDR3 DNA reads TGTGCCAGCAGCTTAGCGTCTTGGCGGGGGACCTCCTACAATGAGCAGTTCTTC. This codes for CASSLASWRGTSYNEQFF.

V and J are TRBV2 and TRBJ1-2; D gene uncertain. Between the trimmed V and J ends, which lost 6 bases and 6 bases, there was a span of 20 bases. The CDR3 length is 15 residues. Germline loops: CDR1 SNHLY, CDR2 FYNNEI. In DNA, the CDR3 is TGTGCCAGCAGCCAGACATGGGCGACAATCGATGGCTACACCTTC. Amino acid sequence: CASSQTWATIDGYTF.

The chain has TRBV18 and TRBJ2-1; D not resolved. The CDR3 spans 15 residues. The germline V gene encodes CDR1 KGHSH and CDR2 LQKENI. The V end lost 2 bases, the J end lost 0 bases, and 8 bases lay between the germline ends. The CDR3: CASSPFPFSYNEQFF. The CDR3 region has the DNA TGTGCCAGCTCACCATTCCCCTTCTCCTACAATGAGCAGTTCTTC.

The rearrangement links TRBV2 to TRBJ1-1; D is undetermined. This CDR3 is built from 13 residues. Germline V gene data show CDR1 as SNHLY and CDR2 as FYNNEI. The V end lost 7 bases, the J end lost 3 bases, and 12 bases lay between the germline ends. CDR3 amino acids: CASNPQAYTEAFF. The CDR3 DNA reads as TGTGCCAGCAACCCGCAAGCCTACACTGAAGCTTTCTTT.

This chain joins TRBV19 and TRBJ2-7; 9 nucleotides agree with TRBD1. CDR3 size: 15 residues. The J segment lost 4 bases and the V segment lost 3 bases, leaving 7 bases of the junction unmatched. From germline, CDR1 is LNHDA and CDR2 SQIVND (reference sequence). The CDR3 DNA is TGTGCCAGTAGTATTGGGGGACAGGGTAGGTACGAGCAGTACTTC. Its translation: CASSIGGQGRYEQYF.

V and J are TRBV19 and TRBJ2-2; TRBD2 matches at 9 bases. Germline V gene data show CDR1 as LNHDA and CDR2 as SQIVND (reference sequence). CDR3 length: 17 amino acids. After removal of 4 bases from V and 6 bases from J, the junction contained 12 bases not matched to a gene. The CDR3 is CASSTIFLAGYPGELFF. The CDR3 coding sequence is TGTGCCAGTAGTACCATATTCCTAGCGGGGTATCCCGGGGAGCTGTTTTTT.

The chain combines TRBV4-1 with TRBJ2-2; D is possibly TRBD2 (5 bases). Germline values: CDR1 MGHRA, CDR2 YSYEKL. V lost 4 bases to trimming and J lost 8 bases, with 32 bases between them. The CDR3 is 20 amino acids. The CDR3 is CASSPPIRFRASFRGGELFF. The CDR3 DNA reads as TGCGCCAGCAGCCCCCCGATCAGGTTTCGTGCGTCCTTTCGGGGTGGGGAGCTGTTTTTT.

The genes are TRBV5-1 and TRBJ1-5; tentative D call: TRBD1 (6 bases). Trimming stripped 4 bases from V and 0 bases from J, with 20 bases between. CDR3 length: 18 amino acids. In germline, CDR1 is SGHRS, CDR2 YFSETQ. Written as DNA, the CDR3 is TGCGCCAGCAGCCCCACTACAGGGCAGGAGTATAGCAATCAGCCCCAGCATTTT. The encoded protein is CASSPTTGQEYSNQPQHF. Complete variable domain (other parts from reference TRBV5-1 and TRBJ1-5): KAGVTQTPRYLIKTRGQQVTLSCSPISGHRSVSWYQQTPGQGLQFLFEYFSETQRNKGNFPGRFSGRQFSNSRSEMNVSTLELGDSALYLCASSPTTGQEYSNQPQHFGDGTRLSIL.

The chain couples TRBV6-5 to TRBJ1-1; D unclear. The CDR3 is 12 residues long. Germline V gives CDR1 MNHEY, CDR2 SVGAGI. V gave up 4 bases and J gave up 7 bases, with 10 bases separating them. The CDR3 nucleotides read TGTGCCAGCAGTTCCCGTGACAATGAAGCTTTCTTT. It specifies CASSSRDNEAFF.

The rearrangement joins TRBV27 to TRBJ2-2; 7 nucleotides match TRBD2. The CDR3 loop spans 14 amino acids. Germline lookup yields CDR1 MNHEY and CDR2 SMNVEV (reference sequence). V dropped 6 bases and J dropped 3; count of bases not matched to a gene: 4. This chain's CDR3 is CASSDRGDTGELFF. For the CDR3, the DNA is TGTGCCAGCAGCGATCGGGGGGACACCGGGGAGCTGTTTTTT.

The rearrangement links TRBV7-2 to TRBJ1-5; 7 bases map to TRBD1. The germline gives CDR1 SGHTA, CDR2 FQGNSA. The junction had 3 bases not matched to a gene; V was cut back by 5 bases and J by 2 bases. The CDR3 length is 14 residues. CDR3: CASSTGTGNQPQHF. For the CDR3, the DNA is TGTGCCAGCAGCACCGGGACAGGCAATCAGCCCCAGCATTTT.

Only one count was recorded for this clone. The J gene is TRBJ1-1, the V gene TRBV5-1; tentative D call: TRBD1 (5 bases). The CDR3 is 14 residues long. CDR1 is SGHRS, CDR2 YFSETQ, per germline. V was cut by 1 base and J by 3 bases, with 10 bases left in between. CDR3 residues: CASSLWGRDTEAFF. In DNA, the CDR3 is TGCGCCAGCAGCTTGTGGGGCCGGGACACTGAAGCTTTCTTT. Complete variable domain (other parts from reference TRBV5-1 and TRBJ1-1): KAGVTQTPRYLIKTRGQQVTLSCSPISGHRSVSWYQQTPGQGLQFLFEYFSETQRNKGNFPGRFSGRQFSNSRSEMNVSTLELGDSALYLCASSLWGRDTEAFFGQGTRLTVV.

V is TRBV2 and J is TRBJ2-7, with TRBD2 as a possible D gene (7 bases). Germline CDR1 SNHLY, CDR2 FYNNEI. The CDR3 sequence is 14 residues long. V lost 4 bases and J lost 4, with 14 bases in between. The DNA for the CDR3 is TGTGCCAGCAGTGGAGTGGGGGGGCAGTACGAGCAGTACTTC. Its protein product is CASSGVGGQYEQYF.

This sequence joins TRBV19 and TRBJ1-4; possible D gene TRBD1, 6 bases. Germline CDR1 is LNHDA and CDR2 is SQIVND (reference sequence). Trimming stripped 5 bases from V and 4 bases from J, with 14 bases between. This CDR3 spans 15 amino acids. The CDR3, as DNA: TGTGCCAGTAGTTTAACAGGGCTGATTAATGAAAAACTGTTTTTT. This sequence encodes CASSLTGLINEKLFF.

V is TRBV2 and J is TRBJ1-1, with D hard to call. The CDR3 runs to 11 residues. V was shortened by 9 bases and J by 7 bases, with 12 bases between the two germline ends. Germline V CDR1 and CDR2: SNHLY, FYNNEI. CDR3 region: CASRGGSEAFF. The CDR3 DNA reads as TGTGCCAGTCGGGGAGGAAGTGAAGCTTTCTTT.

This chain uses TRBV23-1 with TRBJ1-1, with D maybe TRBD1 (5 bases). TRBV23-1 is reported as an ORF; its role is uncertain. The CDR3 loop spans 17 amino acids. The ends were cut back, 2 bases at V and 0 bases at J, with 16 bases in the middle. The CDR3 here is CASSQNGQGGLNTEAFF. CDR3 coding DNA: TGCGCCAGCAGTCAAAACGGGCAGGGAGGCTTGAACACTGAAGCTTTCTTT.

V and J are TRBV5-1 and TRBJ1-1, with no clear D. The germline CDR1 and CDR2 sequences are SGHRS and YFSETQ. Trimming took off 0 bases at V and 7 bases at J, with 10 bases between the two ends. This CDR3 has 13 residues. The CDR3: CASSLAGSREAFF. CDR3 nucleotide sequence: TGCGCCAGCAGCTTGGCTGGGAGCCGTGAAGCTTTCTTT. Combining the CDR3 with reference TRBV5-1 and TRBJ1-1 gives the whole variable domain KAGVTQTPRYLIKTRGQQVTLSCSPISGHRSVSWYQQTPGQGLQFLFEYFSETQRNKGNFPGRFSGRQFSNSRSEMNVSTLELGDSALYLCASSLAGSREAFFGQGTRLTVV.

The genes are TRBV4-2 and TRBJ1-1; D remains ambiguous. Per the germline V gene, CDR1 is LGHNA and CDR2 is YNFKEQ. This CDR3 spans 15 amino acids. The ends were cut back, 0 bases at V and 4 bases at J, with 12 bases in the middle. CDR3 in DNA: TGTGCCAGCAGCCAAGAAGGAACAGCACGCACTGAAGCTTTCTTT. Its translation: CASSQEGTARTEAFF.